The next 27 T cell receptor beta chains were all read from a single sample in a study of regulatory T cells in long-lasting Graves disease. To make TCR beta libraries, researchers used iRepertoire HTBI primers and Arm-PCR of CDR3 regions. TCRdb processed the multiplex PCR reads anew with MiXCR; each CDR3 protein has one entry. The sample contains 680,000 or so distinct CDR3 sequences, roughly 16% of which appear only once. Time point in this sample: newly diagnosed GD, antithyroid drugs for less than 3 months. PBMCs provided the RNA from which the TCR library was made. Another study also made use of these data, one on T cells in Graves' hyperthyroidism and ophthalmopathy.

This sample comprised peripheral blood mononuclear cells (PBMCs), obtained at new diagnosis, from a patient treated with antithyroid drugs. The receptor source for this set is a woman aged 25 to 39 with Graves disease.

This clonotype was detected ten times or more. The CDR3 nucleotides read TGTGCCAGCAGCGGAATAGCGCGCCAAGAGACCCAGTACTTC. This translates into CASSGIARQETQYF. V gene TRBV7-8 combines with J gene TRBJ2-5, with a tentative D call TRBD2 (5 bases). CDR1 is SGHVS and CDR2 is FQNEAQ in the germline V gene. Trimming cost V 5 bases and J 1 base, with 11 bases left between them. This CDR3 region has 14 residues.

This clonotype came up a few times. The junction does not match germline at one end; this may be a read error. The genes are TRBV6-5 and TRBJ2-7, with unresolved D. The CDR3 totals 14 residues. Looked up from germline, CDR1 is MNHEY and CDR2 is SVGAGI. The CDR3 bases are TGTGCCAGCAGTTACTCGGCCAGTACGTACGAGCAGCACTTC. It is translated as CASSYSASTYEQHF.

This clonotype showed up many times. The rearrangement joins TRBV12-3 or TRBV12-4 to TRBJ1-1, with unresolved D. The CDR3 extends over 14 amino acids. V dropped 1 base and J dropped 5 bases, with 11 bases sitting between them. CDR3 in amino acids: CASSLGSDSTEAFF. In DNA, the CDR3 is TGTGCCAGCAGTTTAGGTTCAGACTCTACTGAAGCTTTCTTT.

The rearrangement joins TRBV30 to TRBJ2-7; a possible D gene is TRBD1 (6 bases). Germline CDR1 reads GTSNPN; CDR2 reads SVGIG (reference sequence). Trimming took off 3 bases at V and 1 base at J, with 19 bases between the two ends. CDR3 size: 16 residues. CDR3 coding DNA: TGTGCCTGGAGAACTAGAACCGGGACACTATCCTACGAGCAGTACTTC. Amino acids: CAWRTRTGTLSYEQYF.

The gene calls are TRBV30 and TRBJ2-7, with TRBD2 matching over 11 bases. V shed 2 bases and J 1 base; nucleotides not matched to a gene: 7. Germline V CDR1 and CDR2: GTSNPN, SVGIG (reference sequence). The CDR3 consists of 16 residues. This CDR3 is CAWSYRWTSGSYEQYF. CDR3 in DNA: TGTGCCTGGAGTTACCGGTGGACTAGCGGGTCCTACGAGCAGTACTTC.

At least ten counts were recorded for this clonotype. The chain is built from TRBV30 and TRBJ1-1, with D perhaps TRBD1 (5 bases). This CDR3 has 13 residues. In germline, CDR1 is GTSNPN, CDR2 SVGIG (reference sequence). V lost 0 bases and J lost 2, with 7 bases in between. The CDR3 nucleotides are TGTGCCTGGAGTGTGACAGACAACACTGAAGCTTTCTTT. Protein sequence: CAWSVTDNTEAFF.

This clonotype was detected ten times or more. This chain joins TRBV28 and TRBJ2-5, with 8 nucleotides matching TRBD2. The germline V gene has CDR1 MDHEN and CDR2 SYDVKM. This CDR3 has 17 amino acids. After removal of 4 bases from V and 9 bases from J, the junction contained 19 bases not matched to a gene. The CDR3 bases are TGTGCCAGCAGTTCGGGGGGGAAGGGACTCCAACTGCAGGCCCAGTACTTC. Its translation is CASSSGGKGLQLQAQYF.

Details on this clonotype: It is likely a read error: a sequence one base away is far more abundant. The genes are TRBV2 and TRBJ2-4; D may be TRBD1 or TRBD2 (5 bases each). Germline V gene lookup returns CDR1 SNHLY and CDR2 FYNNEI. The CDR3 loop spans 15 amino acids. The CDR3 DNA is TGTGCCAGCAGTGAACGGGCAGGGTACTACAATGAGCGGTTCTTC. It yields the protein CASSERAGYYNERFF.

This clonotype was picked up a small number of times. CDR3 coding DNA: TGCAGCGTTGTAAGGGGACAGACTGAAGCTTTCTTT. Its protein product is CSVVRGQTEAFF. The rearrangement uses TRBV29-1 and TRBJ1-1, with 7 bases lining up with TRBD1. CDR3 size: 12 residues. The germline V gene has CDR1 SQVTM and CDR2 ANQGSEA. With V trimmed by 4 bases and J by 5 bases, 4 bases remained unmatched.

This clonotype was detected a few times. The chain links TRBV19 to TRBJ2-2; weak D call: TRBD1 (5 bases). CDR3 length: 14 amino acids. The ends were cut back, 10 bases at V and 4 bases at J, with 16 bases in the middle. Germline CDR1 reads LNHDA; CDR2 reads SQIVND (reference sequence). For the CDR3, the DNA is TGTGCCACCCGACAGACTGTCCCCACCGGGGAGCTGTTTTTT. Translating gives CATRQTVPTGELFF.

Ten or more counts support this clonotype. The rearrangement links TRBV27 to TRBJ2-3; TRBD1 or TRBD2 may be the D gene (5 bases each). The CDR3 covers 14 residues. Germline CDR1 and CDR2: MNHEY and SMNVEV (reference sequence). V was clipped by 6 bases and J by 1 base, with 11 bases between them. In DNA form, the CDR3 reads TGTGCCAGCAGCTTGGGACGGGGCACAGATACGCAGTATTTT. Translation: CASSLGRGTDTQYF.

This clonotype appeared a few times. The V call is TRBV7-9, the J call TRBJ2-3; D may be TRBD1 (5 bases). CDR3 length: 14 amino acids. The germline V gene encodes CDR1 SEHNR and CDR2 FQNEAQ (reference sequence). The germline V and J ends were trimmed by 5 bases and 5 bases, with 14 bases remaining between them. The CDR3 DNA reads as TGTGCCAGCAGCCAAGGGGTGGTGGGAGATACGCAGTATTTT. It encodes CASSQGVVGDTQYF.

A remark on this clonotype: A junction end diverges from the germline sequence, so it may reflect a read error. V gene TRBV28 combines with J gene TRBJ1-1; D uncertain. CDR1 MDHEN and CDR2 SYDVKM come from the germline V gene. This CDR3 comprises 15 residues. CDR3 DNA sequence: TGTACCAGCAGTATTTATCCGCCAGTGAAGACTGAAGCTTTCTTT. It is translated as CTSSIYPPVKTEAFF.

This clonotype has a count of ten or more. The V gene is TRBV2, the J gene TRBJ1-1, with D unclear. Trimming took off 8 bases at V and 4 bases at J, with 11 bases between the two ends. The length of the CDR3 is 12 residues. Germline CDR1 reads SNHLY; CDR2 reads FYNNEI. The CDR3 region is CASRRAGTEAFF. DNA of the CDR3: TGTGCCAGCCGGAGGGCTGGCACTGAAGCTTTCTTT.

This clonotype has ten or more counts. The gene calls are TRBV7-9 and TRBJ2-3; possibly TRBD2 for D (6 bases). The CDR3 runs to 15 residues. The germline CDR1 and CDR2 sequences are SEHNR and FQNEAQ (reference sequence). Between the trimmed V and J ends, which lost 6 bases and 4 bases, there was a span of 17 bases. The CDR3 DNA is TGTGCCAGCAGACTCGACGGGAGTCCCCCAGATACGCAGTATTTT. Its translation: CASRLDGSPPDTQYF. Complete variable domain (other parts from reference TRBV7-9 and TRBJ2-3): DTGVSQNPRHKITKRGQNVTFRCDPISEHNRLYWYRQTLGQGPEFLTYFQNEAQLEKSRLLSDRFSAERPKGSFSTLEIQRTEQGDSAMYLCASRLDGSPPDTQYFGPGTRLTVL.

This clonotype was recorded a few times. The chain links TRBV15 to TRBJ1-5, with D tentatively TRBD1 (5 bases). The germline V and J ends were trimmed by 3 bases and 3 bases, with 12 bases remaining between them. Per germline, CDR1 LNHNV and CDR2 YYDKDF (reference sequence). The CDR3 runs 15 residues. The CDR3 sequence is CATSRAGTDNQPQHF. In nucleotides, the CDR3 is TGTGCCACCAGCAGGGCCGGGACGGACAATCAGCCCCAGCATTTT.

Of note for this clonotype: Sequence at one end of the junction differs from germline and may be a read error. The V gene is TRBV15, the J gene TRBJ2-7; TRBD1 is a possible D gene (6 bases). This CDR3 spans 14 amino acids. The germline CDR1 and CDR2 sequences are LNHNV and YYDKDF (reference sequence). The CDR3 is CATGRETGPHEQYF. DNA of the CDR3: TGTGCCACCGGCAGGGAAACAGGGCCCCACGAGCAGTACTTC.

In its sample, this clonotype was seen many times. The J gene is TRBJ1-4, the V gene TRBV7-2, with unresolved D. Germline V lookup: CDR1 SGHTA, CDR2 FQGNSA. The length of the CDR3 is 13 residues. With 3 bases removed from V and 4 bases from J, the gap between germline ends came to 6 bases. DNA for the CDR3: TGTGCCAGCAGCTTCGGAATTAATGAAAAACTGTTTTTT. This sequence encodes CASSFGINEKLFF.

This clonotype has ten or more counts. CDR3 sequence reads: CASSLKIRESGTDTQYF. For the CDR3, the DNA is TGTGCCAGCAGTTTAAAGATAAGGGAGTCGGGCACAGATACGCAGTATTTT. The chain recombines TRBV27 with TRBJ2-3; D is possibly TRBD2 (5 bases). V lost 2 bases to trimming and J lost 1 base, with 16 bases between them. The length of the CDR3 is 17 residues. Germline lookup yields CDR1 MNHEY and CDR2 SMNVEV (reference sequence).

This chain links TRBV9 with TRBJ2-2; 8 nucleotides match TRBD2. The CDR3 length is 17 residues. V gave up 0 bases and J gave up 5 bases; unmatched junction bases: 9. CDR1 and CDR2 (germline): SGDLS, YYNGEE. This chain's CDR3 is CASSVDPSGSITGELFF. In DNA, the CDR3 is TGTGCCAGCAGCGTAGACCCCAGCGGGAGTATTACCGGGGAGCTGTTTTTT.

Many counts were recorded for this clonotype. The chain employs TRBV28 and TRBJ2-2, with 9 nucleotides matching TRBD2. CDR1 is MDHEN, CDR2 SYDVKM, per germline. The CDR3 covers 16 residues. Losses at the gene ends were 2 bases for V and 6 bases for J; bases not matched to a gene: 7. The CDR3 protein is CASSLISGSYSGELFF. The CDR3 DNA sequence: TGTGCCAGCAGTTTAATTAGCGGGAGTTACTCCGGGGAGCTGTTTTTT.

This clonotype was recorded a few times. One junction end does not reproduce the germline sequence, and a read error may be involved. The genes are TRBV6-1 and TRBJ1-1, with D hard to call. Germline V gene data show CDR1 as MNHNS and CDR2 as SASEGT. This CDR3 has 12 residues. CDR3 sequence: CASSEISRKASF. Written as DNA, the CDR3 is TGTGCCAGCAGTGAAATAAGCCGAAAAGCTTCCTTT.

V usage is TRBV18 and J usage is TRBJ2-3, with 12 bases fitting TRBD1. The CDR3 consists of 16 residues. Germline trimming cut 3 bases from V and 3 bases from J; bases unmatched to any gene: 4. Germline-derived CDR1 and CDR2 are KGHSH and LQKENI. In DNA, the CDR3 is TGTGCCAGCTCACCGAAGGGACAGGGGGCAACAGATACGCAGTATTTT. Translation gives CASSPKGQGATDTQYF. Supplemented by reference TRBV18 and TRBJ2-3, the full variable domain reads NAGVMQNPRHLVRRRGQEARLRCSPMKGHSHVYWYRQLPEEGLKFMVYLQKENIIDESGMPKERFSAEFPKEGPSILRIQQVVRGDSAAYFCASSPKGQGATDTQYFGPGTRLTVL.

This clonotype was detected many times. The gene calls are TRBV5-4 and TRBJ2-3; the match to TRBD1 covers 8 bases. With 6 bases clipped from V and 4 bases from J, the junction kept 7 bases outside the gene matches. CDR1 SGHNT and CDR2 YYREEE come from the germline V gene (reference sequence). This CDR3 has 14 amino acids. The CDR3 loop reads CASTSGQGADTQYF. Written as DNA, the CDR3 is TGTGCCAGCACCTCCGGACAGGGTGCAGATACGCAGTATTTT.

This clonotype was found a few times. The CDR3 sequence is CASSSGNSNTGELFF. The CDR3, as DNA: TGTGCCAGCAGCTCAGGGAACTCGAACACCGGGGAGCTGTTTTTT. The rearrangement joins TRBV3-1 to TRBJ2-2; D may be TRBD1 (5 bases). The germline gives CDR1 LGHDT, CDR2 YNNKEL (reference sequence). CDR3 length: 15 residues. V gave up 5 bases and J gave up 0 bases, with 10 bases separating them.

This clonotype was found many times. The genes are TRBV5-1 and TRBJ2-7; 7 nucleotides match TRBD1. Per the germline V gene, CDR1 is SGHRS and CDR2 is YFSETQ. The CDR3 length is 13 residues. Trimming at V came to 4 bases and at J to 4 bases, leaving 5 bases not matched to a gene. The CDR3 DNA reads TGCGCCAGCAGCACCGGACAGGTTTACGAGCAGTACTTC. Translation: CASSTGQVYEQYF. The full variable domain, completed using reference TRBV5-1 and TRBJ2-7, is KAGVTQTPRYLIKTRGQQVTLSCSPISGHRSVSWYQQTPGQGLQFLFEYFSETQRNKGNFPGRFSGRQFSNSRSEMNVSTLELGDSALYLCASSTGQVYEQYFGPGTRLTVT.

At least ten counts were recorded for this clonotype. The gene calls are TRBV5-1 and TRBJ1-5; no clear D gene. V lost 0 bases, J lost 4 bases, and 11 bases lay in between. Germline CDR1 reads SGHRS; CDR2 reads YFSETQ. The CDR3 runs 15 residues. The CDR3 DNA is TGCGCCAGCAGCTTGGCAGGATCCCCAAATCAGCCCCAGCATTTT. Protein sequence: CASSLAGSPNQPQHF.